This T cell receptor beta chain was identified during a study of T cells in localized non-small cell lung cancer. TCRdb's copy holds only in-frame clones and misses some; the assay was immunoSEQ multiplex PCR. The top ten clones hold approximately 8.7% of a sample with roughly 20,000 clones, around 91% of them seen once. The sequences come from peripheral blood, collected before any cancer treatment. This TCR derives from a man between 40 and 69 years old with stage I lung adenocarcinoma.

The CDR3 sequence: CASGGTSAVYEQYF. Written as DNA, the CDR3 is TGTGCCAGCGGGGGGACTAGCGCCGTCTACGAGCAGTACTTC. The genes are TRBV2 and TRBJ2-7; 10 bases align to TRBD2. The CDR3 totals 14 residues. Trimming cost V 8 bases and J 3 bases; bases outside gene matches: 7. The germline V gene encodes CDR1 SNHLY and CDR2 FYNNEI.